This entry concerns a single T cell receptor (beta chain). Its antigen is undetermined. Time point specified: pretreatment peripheral blood. The number of samples from each patient was between 1 and 8, taken pretreatment and on-treatment. The data originate from a study of PD-L1 blockade in urothelial cancer. About the research overall: Patients commenced intravenous atezolizumab, 1,200 mg every 3 weeks, in the mid-2010s. Blood was subjected to analysis at 3 weeks (second dose) and 6 weeks following treatment start. Study-level findings and limits: In blood at 3 weeks, tumor-associated clones expanded more among patients with durable benefit.

The assay was immunoSEQ multiplex PCR, and TCRdb's table has in-frame clones only and misses some. The sample includes roughly 120,000 clones, about four fifths of them seen just once. The J segment lost 6 bases and the V segment lost 4 bases, leaving 4 bases of the junction unmatched. Germline-derived CDR1 and CDR2 are SQVTM and ANQGSEA. This CDR3 comprises 12 residues. The sequencing here drew on PBMCs, taken around atezolizumab (anti-PD-L1) treatment. This sequence was found in a man over 45 with urothelial cancer. The gene calls are TRBV29-1 and TRBJ2-3, with 7 bases matching TRBD1. This chain's CDR3 is CSVATGWDTQYF. CDR3 nucleotides: TGCAGCGTTGCGACAGGGTGGGATACGCAGTATTTT.